This record looks at one TCR beta chain sequence and its context. After removal of 5 bases from V and 0 bases from J, the junction contained 8 bases not matched to a gene. The CDR3 is made up of 17 amino acids. CDR1 and CDR2 from the germline V gene are SGHVS and FNYEAQ. Both 60 Vbeta primers and 13 Jbeta primers went into the PCR. The assay was immunoSEQ multiplex PCR, and TCRdb's table has in-frame clones only and misses some. The sample lists some 160,000 clones, more than 65% occurring once. This specimen comes from a study of cytomegalovirus exposure and HLA in healthy donors. This chain joins TRBV7-6 and TRBJ1-4, with TRBD1 matching over 8 bases. The sequencing sample was made of PBMCs. The origin of this receptor is a man aged 45-65 years in good health and CMV-seropositive. For the CDR3, the DNA is TGTGCCAGCAGCAGCGGGACAGGACAATCAACTAATGAAAAACTGTTTTTT. Its translation: CASSSGTGQSTNEKLFF.